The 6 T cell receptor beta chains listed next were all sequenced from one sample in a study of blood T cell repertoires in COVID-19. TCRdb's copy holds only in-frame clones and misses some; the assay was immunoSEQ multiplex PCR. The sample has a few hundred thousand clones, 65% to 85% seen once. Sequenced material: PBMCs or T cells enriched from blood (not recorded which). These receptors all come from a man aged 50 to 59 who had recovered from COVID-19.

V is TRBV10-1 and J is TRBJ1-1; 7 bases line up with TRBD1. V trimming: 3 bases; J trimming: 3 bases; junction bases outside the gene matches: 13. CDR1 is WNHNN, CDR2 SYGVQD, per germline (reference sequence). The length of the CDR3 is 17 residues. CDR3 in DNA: TGCGCCAGCAGTGACACAAAAACCGGGACAGCCTACACTGAAGCTTTCTTT. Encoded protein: CASSDTKTGTAYTEAFF.

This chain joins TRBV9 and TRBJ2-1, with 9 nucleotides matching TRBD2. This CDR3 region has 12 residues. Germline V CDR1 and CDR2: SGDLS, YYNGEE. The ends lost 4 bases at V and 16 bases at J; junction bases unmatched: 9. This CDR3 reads CASSLVGLALFF. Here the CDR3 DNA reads TGTGCCAGCAGCCTAGTGGGACTAGCTCTCTTCTTC.

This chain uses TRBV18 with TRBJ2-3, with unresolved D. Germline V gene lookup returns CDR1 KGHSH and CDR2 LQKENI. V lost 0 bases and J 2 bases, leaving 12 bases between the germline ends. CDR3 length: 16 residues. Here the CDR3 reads CASSPPRPSPTDTQYF. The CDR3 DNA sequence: TGTGCCAGCTCACCACCGAGGCCTTCCCCCACAGATACGCAGTATTTT.

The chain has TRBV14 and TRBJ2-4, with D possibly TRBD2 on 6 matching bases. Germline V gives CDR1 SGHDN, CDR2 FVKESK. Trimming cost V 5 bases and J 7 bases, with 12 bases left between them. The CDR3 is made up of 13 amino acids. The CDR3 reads CASSYGGINIQYF. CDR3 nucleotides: TGTGCCAGCAGCTACGGAGGGATCAACATTCAGTACTTC.

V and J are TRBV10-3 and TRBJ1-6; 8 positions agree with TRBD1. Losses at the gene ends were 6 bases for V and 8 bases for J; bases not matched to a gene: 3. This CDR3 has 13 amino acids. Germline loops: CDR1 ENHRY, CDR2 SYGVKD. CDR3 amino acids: CAIRDRADSPLHF. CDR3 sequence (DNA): TGTGCCATCAGGGACAGGGCGGATTCACCCCTCCACTTT.

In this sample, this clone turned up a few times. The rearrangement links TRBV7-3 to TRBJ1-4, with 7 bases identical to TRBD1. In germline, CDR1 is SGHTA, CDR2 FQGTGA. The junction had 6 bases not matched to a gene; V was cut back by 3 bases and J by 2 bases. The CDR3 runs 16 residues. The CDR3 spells CASSFGIRGTNEKLFF. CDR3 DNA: TGTGCCAGCAGCTTCGGCATCAGGGGGACTAATGAAAAACTGTTTTTT.